Below are 27 T cell receptor beta chains sequenced from a single sample in a study of T-cell reconstitution after alpha-beta-depleted transplantation in children (dated by TCRdb to between 2015 and 2016). Libraries were constructed by PCR. The instrument given in TCRdb is Illumina HiSeq 2500. Molecular barcoding was employed in the preparation of TCR libraries, with unique molecular identifiers being used to normalize TCRbeta repertoire quantification. The raw public data were reprocessed by TCRdb itself: fastp quality trimming at Q25, MiXCR clonotype calling, in-frame beta chains only. Entries that share a CDR3 protein sequence are merged under the most common genes and DNA. Recorded for this sample are about a million distinct CDR3 sequences; about 29% of them occurred a single time. The leading ten clones occupy approximately 30% of the sample. Per the publication, the treatment or condition label means: allogeneic hematopoietic cell transplantation with graft depleted of TCRalphabeta T cells and CD19 B cells.

Here the sequenced sample was PBMCs, mostly from graft donor cells, taken 360 days after TCRalphabeta/CD19-depleted stem cell transplant. These receptors were taken from a boy younger than two who had a stem cell transplant for SCID, so the T cells may come from the graft donor.

This clonotype has just a few counts. This chain uses TRBV7-9 with TRBJ2-3, with 7 bases aligning to TRBD2. From germline, CDR1 is SEHNR and CDR2 FQNEAQ (reference sequence). This CDR3 is built from 15 residues. Trimming at V came to 2 bases and at J to 3 bases, leaving 5 bases not matched to a gene. The CDR3 DNA sequence: TGTGCCAGCAGCTTATGGATAGCGGGTACAGATACGCAGTATTTT. Protein sequence: CASSLWIAGTDTQYF.

The V gene is TRBV3-1, the J gene TRBJ2-1; no clear D gene. Germline lookup yields CDR1 LGHDT and CDR2 YNNKEL (reference sequence). V was clipped by 1 base and J by 8 bases, with 9 bases between them. The CDR3 spans 13 residues. For the CDR3, the DNA is TGTGCCAGCAGCCAAGTTGTTTGGGATGAGCAGTTCTTC. Encoded protein: CASSQVVWDEQFF.

This clonotype was seen a handful of times. The chain joins TRBV5-1 to TRBJ1-2, with D hard to call. Germline V gene data show CDR1 as SGHRS and CDR2 as YFSETQ. The CDR3 runs 15 residues. Trimming stripped 4 bases from V and 4 bases from J, with 17 bases between. The CDR3 is CASSTEWGGGYGYTF. As DNA, the CDR3 is TGCGCCAGCAGCACCGAGTGGGGAGGTGGCTATGGCTACACCTTC.

This clonotype was detected a few times. The J gene is TRBJ1-2, the V gene TRBV10-3; 9 bases align to TRBD1. V shed 11 bases and J 4 bases; nucleotides not matched to a gene: 8. The CDR3 contains 13 residues. CDR1 is ENHRY and CDR2 is SYGVKD in the germline V gene. The CDR3 spells CALRPGQGYGYTF. The CDR3 bases are TGTGCCCTCCGGCCGGGACAGGGCTATGGCTACACCTTC.

This clonotype has more than one count but fewer than ten. The J gene is TRBJ2-1, the V gene TRBV29-1, with D possibly TRBD1 on 6 matching bases. This CDR3 has 12 residues. Between the trimmed V and J ends, which lost 6 bases and 4 bases, there was a span of 10 bases. Germline V lookup: CDR1 SQVTM, CDR2 ANQGSEA. The CDR3 sequence is CSVRGPYNEQFF. The CDR3, as DNA: TGCAGCGTCAGGGGTCCGTACAATGAGCAGTTCTTC.

Notes on this clonotype: A junction end diverges from the germline sequence, so it may reflect a read error. The J gene is TRBJ2-7, the V gene TRBV2, with D possibly TRBD2 on 6 matching bases. Per the germline V gene, CDR1 is SNHLY and CDR2 is FYNNEI. The CDR3 loop spans 15 amino acids. Written as DNA, the CDR3 is TGTGCCAGCAGTGAAGCCCTGGGAGGTTCCTTCGAGCAGTACTTC. Translation: CASSEALGGSFEQYF.

This clonotype was observed a few times. The rearrangement uses TRBV11-1 and TRBJ2-5, with a tentative D call TRBD1 (5 bases). The CDR3 spans 14 residues. Between the trimmed V and J ends, which lost 5 bases and 5 bases, there was a span of 15 bases. Germline CDR1 reads SGHAT; CDR2 reads FQDESV (reference sequence). CDR3 DNA: TGTGCCAGCAGCATCGACGGACACTGGGAGACCCAGTACTTC. It yields the protein CASSIDGHWETQYF.

This clonotype was seen a few times. The chain couples TRBV6-4 to TRBJ2-7, with D unresolved. The CDR3 is made up of 15 amino acids. V lost 6 bases and J 0 bases, leaving 15 bases between the germline ends. The germline gives CDR1 MRHNA, CDR2 SNTAGT. The CDR3 is CASSAVADPSYEQYF. The DNA of the CDR3 is TGTGCCAGCAGCGCCGTGGCCGACCCCTCCTACGAGCAGTACTTC.

Only a few counts were recorded for this clonotype. The chain is built from TRBV5-4 and TRBJ2-2; D remains unclear. The germline V gene has CDR1 SGHNT and CDR2 YYREEE (reference sequence). The germline V and J ends were trimmed by 2 bases and 5 bases, with 10 bases remaining between them. The CDR3 is made up of 14 amino acids. The CDR3 bases are TGTGCCAGCAGCTTTTTCTTGGAAACCGGGGAGCTGTTTTTT. Translating it yields CASSFFLETGELFF. The full variable domain, in which reference TRBV5-4 and TRBJ2-2 provide the parts outside the CDR3, is ETGVTQSPTHLIKTRGQQVTLRCSSQSGHNTVSWYQQALGQGPQFIFQYYREEENGRGNFPPRFSGLQFPNYSSELNVNALELDDSALYLCASSFFLETGELFFGEGSRLTVL.

This sequence joins TRBV5-1 and TRBJ2-5; 8 bases align to TRBD1. Germline lookup yields CDR1 SGHRS and CDR2 YFSETQ. Trimming took 2 bases from V and 5 from J; bases not matched to a gene: 8. The CDR3 is made up of 15 amino acids. In DNA form, the CDR3 reads TGCGCCAGCAGCTTAAGACAGGGGAAGGATGAGACCCAGTACTTC. Its translation is CASSLRQGKDETQYF. The variable domain in full, with the rest retrieved from reference TRBV5-1 and TRBJ2-5, is KAGVTQTPRYLIKTRGQQVTLSCSPISGHRSVSWYQQTPGQGLQFLFEYFSETQRNKGNFPGRFSGRQFSNSRSEMNVSTLELGDSALYLCASSLRQGKDETQYFGPGTRLLVL.

This rearrangement joins TRBV25-1 to TRBJ2-7; 7 nucleotides align to TRBD1. V lost 2 bases to trimming and J lost 6 bases; unmatched junction nucleotides: 4. In germline, CDR1 is MGHDK, CDR2 SYGVNS. This CDR3 has 13 residues. The CDR3 is CASSETDRVEQYF. In DNA, the CDR3 is TGTGCCAGCAGTGAAACCGACAGGGTCGAGCAGTACTTC.

The gene calls are TRBV6-5 and TRBJ1-4; D possibly corresponds to TRBD1 (6 bases). The CDR3 consists of 14 residues. Germline V gene data show CDR1 as MNHEY and CDR2 as SVGAGI. V was pared by 0 bases and J by 8 bases, with 10 bases between. This CDR3 is CASSYSGAREKLFF. The CDR3 coding sequence is TGTGCCAGCAGTTACTCGGGGGCCAGGGAAAAACTGTTTTTT.

The table lists this clonotype with a few counts. The rearrangement joins TRBV10-3 to TRBJ2-3; 7 bases fit TRBD1. The CDR3 has 14 residues. After removal of 2 bases from V and 4 bases from J, the junction contained 3 bases not matched to a gene. Germline V gene sequence: CDR1 ENHRY, CDR2 SYGVKD. The CDR3 coding sequence is TGTGCCATCAGTGAGCCCCAGGGGGCAGATACGCAGTATTTT. Translation: CAISEPQGADTQYF.

This clonotype was counted only a few times. This rearrangement joins TRBV5-6 to TRBJ2-3; 10 bases fit TRBD1. V shed 2 bases, J shed 6 bases, and the junction held 12 bases outside the gene matches. Germline CDR1 reads SGHDT; CDR2 reads YYEEEE. The CDR3 totals 17 residues. Here the CDR3 reads CASSFFDRGLMRDTQYF. The CDR3, as DNA: TGTGCCAGCAGCTTCTTTGACAGGGGGCTGATGAGGGATACGCAGTATTTT.

The genes are TRBV10-3 and TRBJ2-3; 10 positions match TRBD1. Germline V CDR1 and CDR2: ENHRY, SYGVKD. With 6 bases clipped from V and 5 bases from J, the junction kept 14 bases outside the gene matches. This CDR3 has 17 amino acids. Here the CDR3 DNA reads TGTGCCATCAGCTCGATCGGGACAGGGGTTTTGGGAGATACGCAGTATTTT. Protein product: CAISSIGTGVLGDTQYF.

This clonotype was counted many times. The chain combines TRBV20-1 with TRBJ2-7; 9 nucleotides align to TRBD1. This CDR3 comprises 12 residues. The germline CDR1 and CDR2 sequences are DFQATT and SNEGSKA (reference sequence). CDR3 DNA sequence: TGCAGCGCGACAGGGGGTACCTACGAGCAGTACTTC. Translation gives CSATGGTYEQYF.

This clonotype was seen only a few times. V gene TRBV12-3 or TRBV12-4 combines with J gene TRBJ1-1, with D uncertain. V lost 5 bases and J 8 bases, leaving 15 bases between the germline ends. This CDR3 has 13 amino acids. The CDR3 coding sequence is TGTGCCAGCAGTGTACGAAGAGGAGGGGAAGCTTTCTTT. It translates to CASSVRRGGEAFF.

The chain is built from TRBV7-2 and TRBJ1-5; tentatively, D is TRBD1 (5 bases). CDR1 SGHTA and CDR2 FQGNSA come from the germline V gene. V was shortened by 5 bases and J by 6 bases, with 11 bases between the two germline ends. CDR3 size: 13 residues. CDR3 sequence reads: CASSPGGSQPQHF. CDR3 DNA sequence: TGTGCCAGCAGCCCGGGGGGGAGTCAGCCCCAGCATTTT.

This chain uses TRBV12-3 or TRBV12-4 with TRBJ2-3; 10 bases line up with TRBD2. The CDR3 totals 18 residues. The junction had 9 bases not matched to a gene; V was cut back by 3 bases and J by 0 bases. CDR3 protein: CASSLLAGASRSTDTQYF. The DNA of the CDR3 is TGTGCCAGCAGTTTGCTAGCGGGGGCCTCGAGGAGCACAGATACGCAGTATTTT.

J is TRBJ2-1 and V is TRBV9; either TRBD1 or TRBD2 may supply D (6 bases each). The CDR3 is 17 amino acids. V lost 0 bases and J lost 6, with 19 bases in between. Germline-derived CDR1 and CDR2 are SGDLS and YYNGEE. The CDR3 nucleotides are TGTGCCAGCAGCGTAGTGGGGGGCGGAACGTTAGGCAATGAGCAGTTCTTC. Amino acids: CASSVVGGGTLGNEQFF. Full variable domain (rest looked up from reference TRBV9 and TRBJ2-1): DSGVTQTPKHLITATGQRVTLRCSPRSGDLSVYWYQQSLDQGLQFLIQYYNGEERAKGNILERFSAQQFPDLHSELNLSSLELGDSALYFCASSVVGGGTLGNEQFFGPGTRLTVL.

The sample holds one count of this clonotype. This chain joins TRBV11-2 and TRBJ2-7, with 7 bases aligning to TRBD1. With V trimmed by 5 bases and J by 2 bases, 6 bases remained unmatched. The V gene's germline CDR1 is SGHAT and CDR2 FQNNGV. The CDR3 covers 14 residues. CDR3 amino acids: CASSQWDSTYEQYF. The CDR3 DNA reads as TGTGCCAGCAGCCAGTGGGACAGTACCTACGAGCAGTACTTC. The full variable domain, completed using reference TRBV11-2 and TRBJ2-7, is EAGVAQSPRYKIIEKRQSVAFWCNPISGHATLYWYQQILGQGPKLLIQFQNNGVVDDSQLPKDRFSAERLKGVDSTLKIQPAKLEDSAVYLCASSQWDSTYEQYFGPGTRLTVT.

The rearrangement uses TRBV11-1 and TRBJ1-6; D perhaps matches TRBD1 (5 bases). The CDR3 is 18 amino acids. Germline values: CDR1 SGHAT, CDR2 FQDESV (reference sequence). The V end lost 0 bases, the J end lost 6 bases, and 18 bases lay between the germline ends. This CDR3 reads CASSLAGVGGHVNSPLHF. In nucleotides, the CDR3 is TGTGCCAGCAGCTTAGCAGGAGTTGGCGGACACGTTAATTCACCCCTCCACTTT.

This clonotype was counted between two and nine times. J is TRBJ1-3 and V is TRBV4-2, with TRBD1 matching over 8 bases. The CDR3 contains 15 residues. CDR1 and CDR2 (germline): LGHNA, YNFKEQ. The trim removed 0 bases at V and 9 bases at J, leaving 7 bases unmatched. The CDR3 nucleotides read TGTGCCAGCAGCCAAGAGAAAACAGGGGGGAGCACCATATATTTT. It codes for CASSQEKTGGSTIYF.

The table lists this clonotype with a count of one. The chain joins TRBV7-9 to TRBJ2-3; 10 nucleotides match TRBD2. After removal of 2 bases from V and 7 bases from J, the junction contained 3 bases not matched to a gene. Germline V gene lookup returns CDR1 SEHNR and CDR2 FQNEAQ (reference sequence). This CDR3 is 14 amino acids long. In DNA, the CDR3 is TGTGCCAGCAGCTTAAAGGGACTAGCGTATACGCAGTATTTT. It specifies CASSLKGLAYTQYF.

The V and J genes are TRBV4-1 and TRBJ2-1; D call uncertain. V was cut by 4 bases and J by 13 bases, with 17 bases left in between. From germline, CDR1 is MGHRA and CDR2 YSYEKL. The CDR3 contains 13 residues. The CDR3 here is CASSPRPGLQQFF. CDR3 nucleotides: TGCGCCAGCAGCCCCAGACCGGGCCTACAACAGTTCTTC.

The chain combines TRBV29-1 with TRBJ2-5, with 9 bases lining up with TRBD1. This CDR3 spans 12 amino acids. Germline V lookup: CDR1 SQVTM, CDR2 ANQGSEA. With 7 bases clipped from V and 5 bases from J, the junction kept 5 bases outside the gene matches. CDR3 in amino acids: CSGGTGMETQYF. The CDR3 DNA reads as TGCAGCGGAGGGACAGGGATGGAGACCCAGTACTTC.

The chain has TRBV29-1 and TRBJ1-1; the match to TRBD1 covers 9 bases. After removal of 7 bases from V and 3 bases from J, the junction contained 3 bases not matched to a gene. The CDR3 is made up of 12 amino acids. Germline CDR1 reads SQVTM; CDR2 reads ANQGSEA. CDR3 DNA: TGCAGCGGGTGGACAGGGGACACTGAAGCTTTCTTT. Encoded protein: CSGWTGDTEAFF.